The present entry profiles one T cell receptor beta chain with its context. From germline, CDR1 is LGHDT and CDR2 YNNKEL (reference sequence). CDR3 length: 15 amino acids. The V end was cut by 4 bases, the J end by 1 base, with 13 bases between. This entry belongs to a study of control samples from healthy donors and cancer patients. This table comes from immunoSEQ multiplex PCR, and its TCRdb copy is limited to in-frame clones, with some not included. Of 70,000 to 90,000 clones listed, around 90% were seen once; the top ten hold 1.9%. The chain couples TRBV3-1 (or the pseudogene TRBV3-2) to TRBJ2-5; weak D call: TRBD1 (6 bases). The TCR originated in a woman aged 60-75 years with head and neck cancer. Sequencing was carried out using PBMCs. Here the CDR3 DNA reads TGTGCCAGCAGCCTACGGACAGCTACCCAAGAGACCCAGTACTTC. Its translation is CASSLRTATQETQYF.